Each of the 3 T cell receptor beta chains below was sequenced from the same sample in a study of T cells in Graves' hyperthyroidism and ophthalmopathy. Using RNA transcripts as the source, TCR beta CDR3 regions were amplified. HTBI primers were the set used in a first-round RT-PCR of the TCR CDR3. One entry per CDR3 protein results from TCRdb running MiXCR on the multiplex PCR reads. Altogether about 400,000 distinct CDR3 sequences are present, around 15% being singletons, with the ten largest covering 5.3%. The sequencing sample was made of blood. The source is a woman in her late teens or twenties with Graves' hyperthyroidism.

There are many counts of this clonotype. The chain links TRBV10-3 to TRBJ2-7; no firm D call. Looked up from germline, CDR1 is ENHRY and CDR2 is SYGVKD. CDR3 length: 13 amino acids. V was cut by 5 bases and J by 0 bases, with 8 bases left in between. CDR3 protein: CAISTVSSYEQYF. The CDR3 nucleotides are TGTGCCATCAGTACGGTAAGCTCCTACGAGCAGTACTTC.

This clonotype was seen only a few times. The genes are TRBV15 and TRBJ1-2; 8 bases line up with TRBD1. In germline, CDR1 is LNHNV, CDR2 YYDKDF (reference sequence). The CDR3 sequence is 15 residues long. V was pared by 2 bases and J by 6 bases, with 8 bases of the junction left unmatched. CDR3 DNA: TGTGCCACCAGCAGACCAGGACAGGGAGCGGATGGCTACACCTTC. Residues: CATSRPGQGADGYTF.

This clonotype has only a few counts. The rearrangement links TRBV7-2 to TRBJ2-1; no clear D. The CDR3 is made up of 15 amino acids. Germline CDR1 reads SGHTA; CDR2 reads FQGNSA. Trimming removed 1 base at V and 8 bases at J, with 15 bases between. CDR3 residues: CASSLGARVWHEQFF. The CDR3, as DNA: TGTGCCAGCAGCTTAGGGGCTAGAGTTTGGCATGAGCAGTTCTTC.